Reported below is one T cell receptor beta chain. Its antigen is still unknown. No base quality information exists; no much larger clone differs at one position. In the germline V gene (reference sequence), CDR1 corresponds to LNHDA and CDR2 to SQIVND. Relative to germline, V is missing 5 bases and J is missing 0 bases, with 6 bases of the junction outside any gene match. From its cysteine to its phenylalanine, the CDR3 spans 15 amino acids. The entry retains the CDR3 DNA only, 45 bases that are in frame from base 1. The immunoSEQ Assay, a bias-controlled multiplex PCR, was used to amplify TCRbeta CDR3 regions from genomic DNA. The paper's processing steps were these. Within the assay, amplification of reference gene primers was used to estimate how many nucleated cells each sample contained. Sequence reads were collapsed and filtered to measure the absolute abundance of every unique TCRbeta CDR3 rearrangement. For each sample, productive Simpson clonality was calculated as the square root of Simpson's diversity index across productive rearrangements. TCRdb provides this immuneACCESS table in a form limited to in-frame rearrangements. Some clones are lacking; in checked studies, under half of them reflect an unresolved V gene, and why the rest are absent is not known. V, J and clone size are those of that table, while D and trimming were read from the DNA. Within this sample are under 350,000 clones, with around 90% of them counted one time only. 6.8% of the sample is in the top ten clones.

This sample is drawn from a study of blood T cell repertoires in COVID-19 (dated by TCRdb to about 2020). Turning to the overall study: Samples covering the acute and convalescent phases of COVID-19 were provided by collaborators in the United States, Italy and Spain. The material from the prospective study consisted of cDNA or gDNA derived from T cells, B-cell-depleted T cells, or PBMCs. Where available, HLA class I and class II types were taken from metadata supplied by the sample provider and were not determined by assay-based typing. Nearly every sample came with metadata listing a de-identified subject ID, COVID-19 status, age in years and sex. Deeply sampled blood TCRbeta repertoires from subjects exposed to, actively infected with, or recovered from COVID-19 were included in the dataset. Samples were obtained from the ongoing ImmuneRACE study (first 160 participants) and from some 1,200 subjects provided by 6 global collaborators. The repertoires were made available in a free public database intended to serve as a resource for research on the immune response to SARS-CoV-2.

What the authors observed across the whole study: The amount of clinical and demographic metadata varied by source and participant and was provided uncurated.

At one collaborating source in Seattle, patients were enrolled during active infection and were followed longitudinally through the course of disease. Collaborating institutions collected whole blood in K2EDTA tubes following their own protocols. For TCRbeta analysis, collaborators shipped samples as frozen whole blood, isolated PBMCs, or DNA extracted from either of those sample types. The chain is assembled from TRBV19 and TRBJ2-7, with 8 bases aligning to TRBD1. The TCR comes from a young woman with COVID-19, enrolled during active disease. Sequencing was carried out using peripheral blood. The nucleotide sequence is TGTGCCAGTAGTTCCGGGACAGGACCCTCCTACGAGCAGTACTTC. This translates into CASSSGTGPSYEQYF.